These T cell receptor beta chains were read from a single sample in a study of blood T cells in healthy people across ages. MiXCR, applied by TCRdb to the 5' RACE reads, yields one record per CDR3 protein. This table holds under 2,000,000 distinct CDR3 sequences, roughly 52% found once. Sequences were obtained from blood. The source is a middle-aged woman in good health. Each CDR3 is given with its conserved first and last residue. Fields, in order: V gene, J gene, CDR3 length, CDR3 protein.

>TRBV12-3/TRBV12-4|TRBJ1-1|15
CASSPPGQLGTEAFF
>TRBV29-1|TRBJ2-5|12
CSAGGAQETQYF
>TRBV27|TRBJ1-6|15
CASSSRTGDRSPLHF
>TRBV2|TRBJ1-2|12
CASSFKGAGYTF
>TRBV10-3|TRBJ2-5|13
CAISFSGTETQYF
>TRBV4-2|TRBJ1-6|17
CASSQDGESSYNSPLHF
>TRBV6-6|TRBJ2-3|17
CASSSTRTGKLTDTQYF
>TRBV12-3/TRBV12-4|TRBJ2-1|15
CASSPSSGQDNEQFF
>TRBV3-1|TRBJ2-7|11
CASSQVNWKYF
>TRBV28|TRBJ1-5|11
CASSYGVIQHF
>TRBV11-2|TRBJ2-3|14
CASSLEYLADTQYF
>TRBV6-1|TRBJ1-5|15
CASSEGLHSNQPQHF
>TRBV4-2|TRBJ2-5|18
CASSQEDQGGPRLGTQYF
>TRBV7-2|.|13
CASSLWDRIEQYF
>TRBV20-1|TRBJ1-2|14
CSADDRVSNYGYTF
>TRBV4-2|TRBJ2-6|15
CASSQAFSGANVLTF
>TRBV20-1|TRBJ2-1|15
CSAGDYRVRTNEQFF
>TRBV12-3/TRBV12-4|TRBJ1-5|14
CASSLQTGSQPQHF
>TRBV6-1|TRBJ2-7|14
CASRRLADSYEQYF
>TRBV15|TRBJ2-7|15
CATSRDLTETYEQYF
>TRBV5-6|TRBJ2-7|15
CASSWGGRLSYEQYF
>TRBV10-3|TRBJ1-5|14
CAIRDGTGNQPQHF
>TRBV4-3|TRBJ2-3|16
CASSQVLAERTDTQYF
>TRBV13|TRBJ2-7|13
CASSRRQIYEQYF
>TRBV6-2/TRBV6-3|TRBJ1-2|16
CASSYLVGTANYGYTF
>TRBV29-1|TRBJ2-7|11
CSVGSTYEQYF
>TRBV4-2|TRBJ1-2|14
CASSQGISGYGYTF
>TRBV6-6|TRBJ2-5|15
CASSYQGLVGETQYF
>TRBV4-1|TRBJ1-2|15
CASSQAAGGNYGYTF
>TRBV7-9|TRBJ1-2|17
CASSLEVWGALSYGYTF
>TRBV27|TRBJ2-1|14
CASSCLGRVNEQFF
>TRBV6-1|TRBJ2-3|16
CASSAPRTSLTQGQYF
>TRBV20-1|TRBJ2-4|16
CSARDRSGITKNIQYF
>TRBV5-1|TRBJ2-1|16
CASSLVGGQANNEQFF
>TRBV20-1|TRBJ1-5|13
CSATDRVYQPQHF
>TRBV15|TRBJ2-5|15
CATSKSGTGGETQYF
>TRBV7-9|TRBJ2-1|16
CASNVDPGQGPRGQFF
>TRBV4-1|TRBJ2-3|16
CASSQVASGGTDTQYF
>TRBV20-1|.|14
CSARRRTGKETQYF
>TRBV11-3|TRBJ2-1|16
CASSSGTVSSYNEQFF
>TRBV7-2|.|18
CASSSAGALSQGAKTQYF
>TRBV28|TRBJ2-7|14
CASNPGTENYEQYF
>TRBV5-4|TRBJ2-1|16
CASSSLGRVERNEQFF
>TRBV7-2|TRBJ2-5|18
CASSLRLVGTKTRETQYF
>TRBV3-1|TRBJ2-3|16
CASSQAGLAGIDTQYF
>TRBV19|.|15
CASSAYRGGKNIQYF
>TRBV7-9|TRBJ1-6|17
CASSLVGIAGNNSPLHF